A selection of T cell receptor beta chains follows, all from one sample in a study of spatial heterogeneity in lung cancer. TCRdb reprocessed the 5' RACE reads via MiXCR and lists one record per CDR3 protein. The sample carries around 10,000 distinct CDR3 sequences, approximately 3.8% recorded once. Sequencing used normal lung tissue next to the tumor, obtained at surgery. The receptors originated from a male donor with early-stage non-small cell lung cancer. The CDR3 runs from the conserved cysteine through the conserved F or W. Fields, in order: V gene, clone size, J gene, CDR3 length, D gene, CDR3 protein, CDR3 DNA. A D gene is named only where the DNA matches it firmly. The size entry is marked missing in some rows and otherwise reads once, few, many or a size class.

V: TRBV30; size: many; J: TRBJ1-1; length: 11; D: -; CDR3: CACTGSAEAFF; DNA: TGTGCCTGTACAGGATCGGCTGAAGCTTTCTTT
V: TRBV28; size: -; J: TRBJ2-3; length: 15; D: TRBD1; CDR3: CASSPRQGNADTQYF; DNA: TGTGCCAGCAGTCCCAGACAGGGGAACGCAGATACGCAGTATTTT
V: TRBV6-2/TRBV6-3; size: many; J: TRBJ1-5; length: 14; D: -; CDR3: CASSPGAPPEPQHF; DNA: TGTGCCAGCAGTCCGGGAGCTCCACCGGAGCCCCAGCATTTT
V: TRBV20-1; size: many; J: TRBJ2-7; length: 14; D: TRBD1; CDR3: CSANPGTGSYEQYF; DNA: TGCAGTGCTAATCCCGGGACAGGGTCCTACGAGCAGTACTTC
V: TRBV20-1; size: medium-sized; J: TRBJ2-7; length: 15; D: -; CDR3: CSARERASDFGEQYF; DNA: TGCAGTGCTAGAGAAAGGGCTTCGGATTTTGGCGAGCAGTACTTC
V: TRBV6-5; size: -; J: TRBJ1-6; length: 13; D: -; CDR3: CASKGRANSPLHF; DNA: TGTGCCAGCAAGGGCAGGGCGAATTCACCCCTCCACTTT
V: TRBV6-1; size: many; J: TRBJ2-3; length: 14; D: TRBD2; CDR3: CASRAGAITDTQYF; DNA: TGTGCCAGCAGAGCGGGAGCTATCACAGATACGCAGTATTTT
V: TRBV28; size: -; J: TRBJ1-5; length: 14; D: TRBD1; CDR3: CASSVTGGNQPQHF; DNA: TGTGCCAGCAGCGTGACAGGGGGCAATCAGCCCCAGCATTTT
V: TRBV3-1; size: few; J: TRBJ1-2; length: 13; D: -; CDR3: CASSPDYYLGYTF; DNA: TGTGCCAGCAGCCCCGACTACTATCTTGGCTACACCTTC
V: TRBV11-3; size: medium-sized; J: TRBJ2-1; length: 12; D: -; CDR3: CASSSRHNEQFF; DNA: TGTGCCAGCAGCTCCCGACACAATGAGCAGTTCTTC
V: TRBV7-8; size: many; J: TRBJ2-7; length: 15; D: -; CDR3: CASSPAQAGAYEQYF; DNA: TGTGCCAGCAGCCCAGCACAGGCTGGTGCCTACGAGCAGTACTTC
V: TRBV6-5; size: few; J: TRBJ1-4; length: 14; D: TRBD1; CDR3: CASRRDRRNEKLFF; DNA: TGTGCCAGCAGGAGGGACAGACGGAATGAAAAACTGTTTTTT
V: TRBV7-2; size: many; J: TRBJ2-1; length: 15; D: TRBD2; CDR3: CASSLDGGAYNEQFF; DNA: TGTGCCAGCAGCTTAGACGGGGGGGCGTACAATGAGCAGTTCTTC
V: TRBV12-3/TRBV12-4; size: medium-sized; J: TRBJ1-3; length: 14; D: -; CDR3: CASIYGAAGNTIYF; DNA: TGTGCCAGCATCTACGGGGCGGCCGGAAACACCATATATTTT
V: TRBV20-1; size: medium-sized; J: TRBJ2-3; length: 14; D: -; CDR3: CSAPSGGSTDTQYF; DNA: TGCAGTGCCCCCTCCGGAGGGAGCACAGATACGCAGTATTTT
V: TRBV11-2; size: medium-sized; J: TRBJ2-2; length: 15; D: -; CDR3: CASSLGLGQTGELFF; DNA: TGTGCCAGCAGCTTAGGTTTAGGACAGACCGGGGAGCTGTTTTTT
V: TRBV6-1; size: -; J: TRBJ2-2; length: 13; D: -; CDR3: CASSERDTGELFF; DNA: TGTGCCAGCAGTGAAAGGGACACCGGGGAGCTGTTTTTT
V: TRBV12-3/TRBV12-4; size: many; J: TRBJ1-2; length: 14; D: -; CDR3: CASSSLHDRHGYTF; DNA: TGTGCCAGCAGTTCTCTACATGACAGGCATGGCTACACCTTC
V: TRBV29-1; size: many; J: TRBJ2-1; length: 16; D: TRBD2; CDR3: CSVDTDREGRADEQFF; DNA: TGCAGCGTTGACACGGATCGGGAGGGCCGGGCGGATGAGCAGTTCTTC
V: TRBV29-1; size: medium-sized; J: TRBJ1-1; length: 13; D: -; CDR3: CSVPGLGNTEAFF; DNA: TGCAGCGTTCCAGGTCTGGGGAACACTGAAGCTTTCTTT
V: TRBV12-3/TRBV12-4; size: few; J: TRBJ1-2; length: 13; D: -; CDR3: CASSFDGNYGYTF; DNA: TGTGCCAGCAGTTTCGACGGCAACTATGGCTACACCTTC
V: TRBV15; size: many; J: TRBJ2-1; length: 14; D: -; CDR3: CATSRDLVGDEQFF; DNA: TGTGCCACCAGCAGAGATCTTGTAGGAGATGAGCAGTTCTTC
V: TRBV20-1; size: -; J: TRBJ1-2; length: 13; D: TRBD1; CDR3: CSAEPGQGYGYTF; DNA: TGCAGTGCTGAGCCGGGACAGGGCTATGGCTACACCTTC
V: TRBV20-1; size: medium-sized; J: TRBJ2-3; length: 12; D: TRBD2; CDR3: CSAKLAANTQYF; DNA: TGCAGTGCTAAACTAGCGGCCAATACGCAGTATTTT
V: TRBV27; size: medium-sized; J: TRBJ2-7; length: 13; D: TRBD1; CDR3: CASRIQGALKQYF; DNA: TGTGCCAGCAGAATACAGGGGGCGCTGAAGCAGTACTTC
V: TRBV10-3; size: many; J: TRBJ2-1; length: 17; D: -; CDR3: CAISDVVAGSSYNEQFF; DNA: TGTGCCATCAGTGACGTCGTGGCGGGTAGCTCCTACAATGAGCAGTTCTTC
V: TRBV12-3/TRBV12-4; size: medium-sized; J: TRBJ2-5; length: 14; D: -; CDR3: CASSLSGSQETQYF; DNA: TGTGCCAGCAGTTTATCTGGCAGTCAAGAGACCCAGTACTTC
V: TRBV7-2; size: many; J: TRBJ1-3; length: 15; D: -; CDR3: CASSLSGASGNTIYF; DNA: TGTGCCAGCAGCTTGTCGGGAGCCTCTGGAAACACCATATATTTT
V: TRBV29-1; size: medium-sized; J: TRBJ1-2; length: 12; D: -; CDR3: CSVEQGTYGYTF; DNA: TGCAGCGTTGAACAGGGGACCTATGGCTACACCTTC
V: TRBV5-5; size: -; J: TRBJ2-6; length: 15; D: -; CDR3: CASSLDSLKANVLTF; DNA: TGTGCCAGCAGCTTAGACAGCCTCAAGGCCAACGTCCTGACTTTC
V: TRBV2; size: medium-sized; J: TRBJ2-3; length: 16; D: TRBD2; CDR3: CASRHRGTSGTDTQYF; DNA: TGTGCCAGCAGACATAGGGGGACTAGCGGAACAGATACGCAGTATTTT
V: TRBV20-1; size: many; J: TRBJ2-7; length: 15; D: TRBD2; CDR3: CSARDVAGGYYEQYF; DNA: TGCAGTGCTAGAGATGTAGCGGGAGGTTACTACGAGCAGTACTTC
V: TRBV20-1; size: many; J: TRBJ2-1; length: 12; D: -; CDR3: CSANRDSNEQFF; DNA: TGCAGTGCGAACCGGGACTCCAATGAGCAGTTCTTC
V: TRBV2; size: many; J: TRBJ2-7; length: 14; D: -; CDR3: CASSEATGAYEQYF; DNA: TGTGCCAGCAGTGAAGCGACGGGCGCCTACGAGCAGTACTTC
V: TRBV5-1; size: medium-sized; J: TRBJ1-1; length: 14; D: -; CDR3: CASSSRGMNTEAFF; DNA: TGCGCCAGCAGCTCCAGGGGTATGAACACTGAAGCTTTCTTT
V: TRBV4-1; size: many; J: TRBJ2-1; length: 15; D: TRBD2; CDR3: CASSHGTSGGNEQFF; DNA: TGCGCCAGCAGCCACGGGACTAGCGGGGGCAATGAGCAGTTCTTC
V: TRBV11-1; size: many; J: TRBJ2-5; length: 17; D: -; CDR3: CASSLGGDGTNQETQYF; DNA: TGTGCCAGCAGCTTAGGGGGAGACGGAACTAACCAAGAGACCCAGTACTTC
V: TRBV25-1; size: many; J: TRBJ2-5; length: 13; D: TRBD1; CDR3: CATRGDSKETQYF; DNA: TGTGCCACTCGAGGGGACAGCAAAGAGACCCAGTACTTC
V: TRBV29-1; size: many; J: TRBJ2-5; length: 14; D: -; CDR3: CSGVDVLFQETQYF; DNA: TGCAGCGGGGTAGACGTACTATTCCAAGAGACCCAGTACTTC
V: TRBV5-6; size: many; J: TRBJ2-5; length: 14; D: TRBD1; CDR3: CASSDETGGKTQYF; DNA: TGTGCCAGCAGCGACGAGACAGGGGGAAAGACCCAGTACTTC
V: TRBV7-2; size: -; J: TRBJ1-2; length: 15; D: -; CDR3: CASSLAEGRDYGYTF; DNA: TGTGCCAGCAGCTTAGCGGAGGGGCGCGACTATGGCTACACCTTC
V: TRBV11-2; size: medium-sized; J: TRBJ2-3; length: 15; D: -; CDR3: CASSFSGASTDTQYF; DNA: TGTGCCAGCAGCTTTTCGGGGGCTAGCACAGATACGCAGTATTTT
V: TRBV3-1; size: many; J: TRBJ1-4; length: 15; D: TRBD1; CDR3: CASSQVGTGVEKLFF; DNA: TGTGCCAGCAGCCAGGTTGGGACAGGGGTTGAAAAACTGTTTTTT